This TCR beta chain was observed in a study of blood T cell repertoires in COVID-19. V shed 3 bases and J shed 3 bases, with 16 bases lying between them. The CDR3 is made up of 16 amino acids. The V gene's germline CDR1 is SGDLS and CDR2 YYNGEE. Per the authors' pipeline: How many nucleated cells were present was estimated from reference gene primer amplification. The method was immunoSEQ multiplex PCR; TCRdb's version includes in-frame clones alone and lacks a portion of them. V, J and clone size reflect that table, while D and trimming were determined from the DNA. The sample has around 89,000 clones; more than 70% are singletons. This clone was seen ten or more times.

The sample comprised peripheral blood. The rearrangement uses TRBV9 and TRBJ1-3; D unresolved. The sequence derives from a woman of 80 years or more with acute or convalescent COVID-19. For the CDR3, the DNA is TGTGCCAGCAGCGCCACGACAACATCCTTTGGAAACACCATATATTTT. Residues: CASSATTTSFGNTIYF.